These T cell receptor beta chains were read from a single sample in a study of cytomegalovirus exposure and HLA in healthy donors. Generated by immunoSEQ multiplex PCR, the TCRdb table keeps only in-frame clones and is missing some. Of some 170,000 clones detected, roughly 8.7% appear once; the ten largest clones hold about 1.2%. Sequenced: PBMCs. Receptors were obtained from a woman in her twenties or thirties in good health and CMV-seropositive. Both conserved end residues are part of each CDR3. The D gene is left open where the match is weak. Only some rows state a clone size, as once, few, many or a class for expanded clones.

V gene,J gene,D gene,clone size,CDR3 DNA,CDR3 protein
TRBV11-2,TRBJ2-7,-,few,TGTGCCAGCAGCTTAGATCTGGTCCTGAGCTCCTACGAGCAGTACTTC,CASSLDLVLSSYEQYF
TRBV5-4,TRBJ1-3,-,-,TGTGCCAGCAGTCCGGGGAGGACGTCTGGAAACACCATATATTTT,CASSPGRTSGNTIYF
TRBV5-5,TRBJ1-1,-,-,TGTGCCAGCAGCTTGTGGCCTTGGACTGAAGCTTTCTTT,CASSLWPWTEAFF
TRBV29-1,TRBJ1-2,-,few,TGCAGCGTTGACTGGACAGCCGAATATGGCTACACCTTC,CSVDWTAEYGYTF
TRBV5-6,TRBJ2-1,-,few,TGTGCCAGCAGCTTACACCTTACTAGCTTACGTGGTGAGCAGTTCTTC,CASSLHLTSLRGEQFF
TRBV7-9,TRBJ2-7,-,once,TGTGCCAGCAGCTCGGGGTTTGATACCGGTACCTACGAGCAGTACTTC,CASSSGFDTGTYEQYF
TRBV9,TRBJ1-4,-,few,TGTGCCAGCAGCCCCTGGACAGAGTCTAATGAAAAACTGTTTTTT,CASSPWTESNEKLFF
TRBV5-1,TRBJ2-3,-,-,TGCGCCAGCAGCTTGGGGACAACAACGGACGCAGATACGCAGTATTTT,CASSLGTTTDADTQYF
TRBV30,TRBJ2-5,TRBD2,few,TGTGCCTGGAGTGAAGTGGGAGGGTTGGGGGAGACCCAGTACTTC,CAWSEVGGLGETQYF
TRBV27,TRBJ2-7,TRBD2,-,TGTGCCAGCAGTGGAAGCGGAAGGGGAGGGGAGCAGTACTTC,CASSGSGRGGEQYF
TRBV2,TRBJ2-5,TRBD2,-,TGTGCCAGCAGTTGGACTAGCGGGGAGACCCAGTACTTC,CASSWTSGETQYF
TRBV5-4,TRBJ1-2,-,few,TGTGCCAGCAGCTTCAGTGGCGGGGGCTACACCTTC,CASSFSGGGYTF
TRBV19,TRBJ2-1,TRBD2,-,TGTGCCAGTAGTGCACGCGGGAGCACCTACAATGAGCAGTTCTTC,CASSARGSTYNEQFF
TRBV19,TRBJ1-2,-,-,TGTGCCAGTAGTATCGGGGAGAGCTATGGCTACACCTTC,CASSIGESYGYTF
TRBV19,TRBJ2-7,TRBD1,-,TGTGCCAGTAGGGACAGGGGGCGAGGTTTCTACGAGCAGTACTTC,CASRDRGRGFYEQYF
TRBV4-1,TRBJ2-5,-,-,TGCGCCAGCAGCCCCCGGGGAGGCCAAGAGACCCAGTACTTC,CASSPRGGQETQYF
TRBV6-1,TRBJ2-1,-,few,TGTGCCAGCAGTGAAGGCCCAGGGGGGACCGGTCGGTTCTTC,CASSEGPGGTGRFF